Below, 14 T cell receptor beta chains from the same sample are listed, as sequenced in a study of T cells in Graves' hyperthyroidism and ophthalmopathy. Authors of the study amplified TCR beta CDR3 regions from RNA transcripts. First-round RT-PCR with HTBI primers amplified the TCR CDR3 region. MiXCR, run by TCRdb on the multiplex PCR reads, gives a single entry per CDR3 protein. The data contain some 500,000 distinct CDR3 sequences, around 15% of them singletons. Material for sequencing was blood. The receptors shown here come from a woman aged 18-29 years with Graves' hyperthyroidism.

This clonotype was counted ten times or more. This rearrangement joins TRBV14 to TRBJ2-7, with unresolved D. The CDR3 extends over 14 amino acids. The germline CDR1 and CDR2 sequences are SGHDN and FVKESK. The V gene lost 1 base and the J gene lost 3 bases, with 10 bases spanning the gap. CDR3 sequence (DNA): TGTGCCAGCAGCCAAGGGTGGGGATACTACGAGCAGTACTTC. Amino acids: CASSQGWGYYEQYF. The full variable domain, in which reference TRBV14 and TRBJ2-7 provide the parts outside the CDR3, is EAGVTQFPSHSVIEKGQTVTLRCDPISGHDNLYWYRRVMGKEIKFLLHFVKESKQDESGMPNNRFLAERTGGTYSTLKVQPAELEDSGVYFCASSQGWGYYEQYFGPGTRLTVT.

In its sample, this clonotype was seen a few times. The genes are TRBV9 and TRBJ2-3; 11 bases are shared with TRBD2. J was trimmed by 6 bases and V by 0 bases; bases with no gene match: 9. This CDR3 spans 17 amino acids. Germline assignment: CDR1 SGDLS and CDR2 YYNGEE. The CDR3 sequence: CASSVALTSGSDDTQYF. The CDR3 bases are TGTGCCAGCAGCGTAGCCCTAACTAGCGGGAGTGATGATACGCAGTATTTT. Full variable domain (outside the CDR3, taken from reference TRBV9 and TRBJ2-3): DSGVTQTPKHLITATGQRVTLRCSPRSGDLSVYWYQQSLDQGLQFLIQYYNGEERAKGNILERFSAQQFPDLHSELNLSSLELGDSALYFCASSVALTSGSDDTQYFGPGTRLTVL.

CDR3 protein: CASISQTGSYNEQFF. Here the CDR3 DNA reads TGTGCCAGCATCTCTCAAACAGGGTCCTACAATGAGCAGTTCTTC. The genes are TRBV25-1 and TRBJ2-1, with D perhaps TRBD1 (6 bases). The germline V gene encodes CDR1 MGHDK and CDR2 SYGVNS. V dropped 7 bases and J dropped 1 base, with 14 bases sitting between them. This CDR3 is built from 15 residues.

At least ten counts were recorded for this clonotype. The chain recombines TRBV19 with TRBJ2-1; D tentatively fits TRBD1 or TRBD2 (5 bases each). V was trimmed by 1 base and J by 0 bases, leaving 10 bases between them. Per germline, CDR1 LNHDA and CDR2 SQIVND (reference sequence). The CDR3 runs 16 residues. The CDR3, as DNA: TGTGCCAGTAGTATAGGGAAGGGGAGCTCCTACAATGAGCAGTTCTTC. Its translation: CASSIGKGSSYNEQFF.

There are many counts of this clonotype. The chain links TRBV2 to TRBJ1-2; 7 bases map to TRBD1. CDR1 SNHLY and CDR2 FYNNEI come from the germline V gene. V shed 0 bases and J 8 bases; nucleotides not matched to a gene: 9. This CDR3 region has 15 residues. CDR3 in DNA: TGTGCCAGCAGTGAAGCAAGGGACAGTGGCAAGGGCTACACCTTC. Translating gives CASSEARDSGKGYTF.

This clonotype was observed at least ten times. The CDR3: CASSLSRNTGELFF. The CDR3 DNA sequence: TGTGCCAGCAGTTTATCCAGGAACACCGGGGAGCTGTTTTTT. V is TRBV12-3 or TRBV12-4 and J is TRBJ2-2, with no clear D. CDR3 size: 14 residues. Trimming took off 2 bases at V and 1 base at J, with 5 bases between the two ends.

This clonotype was counted only a few times. A read error is possible here, since a much larger clone lies one base away. This chain uses TRBV12-5 with TRBJ2-3; D gene ambiguous. Germline V CDR1 and CDR2: LGHNT, FRNRAP. The CDR3 totals 14 residues. The V and J ends lost 1 base and 2 bases respectively, with 7 bases between them. CDR3 sequence reads: CASGLGAPTDTQYF. The CDR3 DNA follows: TGTGCTAGTGGTTTGGGAGCGCCCACAGATACGCAGTATTTT.

The chain couples TRBV6-1 to TRBJ1-1; D call uncertain. The CDR3 contains 15 residues. From germline, CDR1 is MNHNS and CDR2 SASEGT. V lost 7 bases to trimming and J lost 2 bases, with 17 bases between them. In DNA form, the CDR3 reads TGTGCCAGCACCGTGTCATCGGACGGCAACACTGAAGCTTTCTTT. This gives the protein CASTVSSDGNTEAFF.

In this sample, this clonotype turned up a few times. The chain couples TRBV7-3 to TRBJ2-1, with D unresolved. Looked up from germline, CDR1 is SGHTA and CDR2 is FQGTGA. The CDR3 runs to 12 residues. Deletions cut 5 bases from V and 8 bases from J, with 10 bases between. The CDR3 region has the DNA TGTGCCAGCAGCCCCTCAGGTCATGAGCAGTTCTTC. Its protein is CASSPSGHEQFF.

The chain couples TRBV25-1 to TRBJ1-1; D is unresolved. The V end was cut by 6 bases, the J end by 0 bases, with 8 bases between. Germline lookup yields CDR1 MGHDK and CDR2 SYGVNS. CDR3 length equals 13 residues. The DNA of the CDR3 is TGTGCCAGCAGGGGGAAACTGAACACTGAAGCTTTCTTT. Translating it yields CASRGKLNTEAFF.

This clonotype has a count of ten or more. The rearrangement uses TRBV14 and TRBJ2-5; the D gene is possibly TRBD1 (6 bases). Germline V gene sequence: CDR1 SGHDN, CDR2 FVKESK. This CDR3 has 13 amino acids. Trimming pared 1 base from V and 13 bases from J, leaving 16 bases between. CDR3 DNA sequence: TGTGCCAGCAGCCAAGCGGGCAGGGGCGTCAGGTACTTC. Its protein product is CASSQAGRGVRYF.

At least ten counts were recorded for this clonotype. The V and J genes are TRBV3-1 and TRBJ1-2; D is uncertain. CDR1 is LGHDT and CDR2 is YNNKEL in the germline V gene (reference sequence). The V end was cut by 0 bases, the J end by 3 bases, with 11 bases between. This CDR3 contains 15 residues. The chain's CDR3 is CASSQDASRYYGYTF. CDR3 coding DNA: TGTGCCAGCAGCCAAGACGCAAGCCGATACTATGGCTACACCTTC.

This clonotype was counted ten times or more. J is TRBJ1-3 and V is TRBV6-1; unclear D gene. V was cut by 4 bases and J by 0 bases, with 10 bases left in between. The V gene's germline CDR1 is MNHNS and CDR2 SASEGT. The CDR3 spans 15 residues. CDR3 residues: CASSVTSYSGNTIYF. DNA of the CDR3: TGTGCCAGCAGTGTAACTTCCTACTCTGGAAACACCATATATTTT.

This chain links TRBV20-1 with TRBJ1-4; weak D call: TRBD1 (6 bases). The CDR3 consists of 14 residues. Germline V gives CDR1 DFQATT, CDR2 SNEGSKA (reference sequence). V lost 1 base and J lost 2, with 8 bases in between. The CDR3 region has the DNA TGCAGTGCTAGAGCTCAGGGGACTAATGAAAAACTGTTTTTT. Residues: CSARAQGTNEKLFF.